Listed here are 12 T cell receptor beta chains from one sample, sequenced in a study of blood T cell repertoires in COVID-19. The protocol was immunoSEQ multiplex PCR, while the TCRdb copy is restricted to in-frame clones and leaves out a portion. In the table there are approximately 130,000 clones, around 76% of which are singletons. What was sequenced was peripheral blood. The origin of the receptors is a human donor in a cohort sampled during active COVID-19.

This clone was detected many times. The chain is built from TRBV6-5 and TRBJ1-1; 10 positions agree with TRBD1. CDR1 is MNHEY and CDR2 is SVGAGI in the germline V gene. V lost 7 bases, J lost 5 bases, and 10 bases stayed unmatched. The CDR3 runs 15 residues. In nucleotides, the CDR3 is TGTGCCAGCATGGCCGACAGGGGGCGCTCGACTGAAGCTTTCTTT. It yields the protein CASMADRGRSTEAFF.

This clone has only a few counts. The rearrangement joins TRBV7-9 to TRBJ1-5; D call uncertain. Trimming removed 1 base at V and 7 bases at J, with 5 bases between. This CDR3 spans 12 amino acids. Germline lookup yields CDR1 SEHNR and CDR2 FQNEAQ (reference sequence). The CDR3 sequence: CASSLGGQPQHF. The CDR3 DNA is TGTGCCAGCAGCTTAGGCGGACAGCCCCAGCATTTT.

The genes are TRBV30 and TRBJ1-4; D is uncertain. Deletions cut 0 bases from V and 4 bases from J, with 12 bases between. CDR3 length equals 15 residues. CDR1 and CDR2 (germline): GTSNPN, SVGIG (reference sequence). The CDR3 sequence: CAWSVAGVFNEKLFF. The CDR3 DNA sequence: TGTGCCTGGAGTGTAGCTGGAGTCTTTAATGAAAAACTGTTTTTT.

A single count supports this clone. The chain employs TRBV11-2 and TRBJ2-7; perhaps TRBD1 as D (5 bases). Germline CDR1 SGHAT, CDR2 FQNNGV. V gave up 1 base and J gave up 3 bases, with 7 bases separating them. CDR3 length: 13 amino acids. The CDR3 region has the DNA TGTGCCAGCAGCTTAGGACAGATCTACGAGCAGTACTTC. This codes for CASSLGQIYEQYF.

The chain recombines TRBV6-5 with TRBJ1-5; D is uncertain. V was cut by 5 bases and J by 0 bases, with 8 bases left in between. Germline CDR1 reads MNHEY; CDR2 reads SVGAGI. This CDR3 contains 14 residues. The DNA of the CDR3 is TGTGCCAGCAGTAACAGTTATAGCAATCAGCCCCAGCATTTT. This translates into CASSNSYSNQPQHF.

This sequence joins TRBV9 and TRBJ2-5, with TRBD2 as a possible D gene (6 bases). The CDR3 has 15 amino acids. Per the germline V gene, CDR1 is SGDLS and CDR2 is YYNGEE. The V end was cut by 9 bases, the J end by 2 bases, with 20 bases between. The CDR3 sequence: CATAPGTSSQETQYF. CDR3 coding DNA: TGTGCCACCGCGCCAGGTACTAGCAGTCAAGAGACCCAGTACTTC.

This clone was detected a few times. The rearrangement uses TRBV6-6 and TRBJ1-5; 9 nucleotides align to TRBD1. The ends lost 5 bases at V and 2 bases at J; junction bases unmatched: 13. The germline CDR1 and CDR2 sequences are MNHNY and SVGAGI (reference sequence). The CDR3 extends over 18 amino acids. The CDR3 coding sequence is TGTGCCAGCAGTCGACAGGGGGGAGCCGAGATGGGCAATCAGCCCCAGCATTTT. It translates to CASSRQGGAEMGNQPQHF.

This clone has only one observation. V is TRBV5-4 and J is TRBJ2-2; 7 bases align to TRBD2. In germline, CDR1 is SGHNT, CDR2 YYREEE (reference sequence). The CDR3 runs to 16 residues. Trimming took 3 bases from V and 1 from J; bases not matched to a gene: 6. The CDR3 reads CASSYRTGGNTGELFF. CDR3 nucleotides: TGTGCCAGCAGCTACCGGACGGGGGGGAACACCGGGGAGCTGTTTTTT. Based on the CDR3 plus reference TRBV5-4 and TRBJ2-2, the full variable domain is ETGVTQSPTHLIKTRGQQVTLRCSSQSGHNTVSWYQQALGQGPQFIFQYYREEENGRGNFPPRFSGLQFPNYSSELNVNALELDDSALYLCASSYRTGGNTGELFFGEGSRLTVL.

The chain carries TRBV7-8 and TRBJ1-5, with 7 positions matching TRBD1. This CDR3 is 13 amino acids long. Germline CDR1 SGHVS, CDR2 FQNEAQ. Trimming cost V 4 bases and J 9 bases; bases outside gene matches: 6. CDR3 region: CASSSDREGPQHF. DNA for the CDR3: TGTGCCAGCAGCTCTGACAGGGAAGGGCCCCAGCATTTT. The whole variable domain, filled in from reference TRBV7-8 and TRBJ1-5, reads GAGVSQSPRYKVAKRGQDVALRCDPISGHVSLFWYQQALGQGPEFLTYFQNEAQLDKSGLPSDRFFAERPEGSVSTLKIQRTQQEDSAVYLCASSSDREGPQHFGDGTRLSIL.

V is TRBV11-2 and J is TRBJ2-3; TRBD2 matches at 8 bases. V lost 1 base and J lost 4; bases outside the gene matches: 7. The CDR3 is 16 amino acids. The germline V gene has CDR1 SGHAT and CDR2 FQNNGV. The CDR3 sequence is CASSLVNGLASDTQYF. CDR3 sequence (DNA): TGTGCCAGCAGCTTAGTTAACGGACTAGCCTCAGATACGCAGTATTTT.

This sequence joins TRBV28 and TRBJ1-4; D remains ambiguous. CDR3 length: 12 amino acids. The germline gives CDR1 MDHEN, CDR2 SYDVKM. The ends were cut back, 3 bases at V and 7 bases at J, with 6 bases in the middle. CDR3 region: CASSFPREKLFF. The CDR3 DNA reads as TGTGCCAGCAGTTTTCCCCGTGAAAAACTGTTTTTT.

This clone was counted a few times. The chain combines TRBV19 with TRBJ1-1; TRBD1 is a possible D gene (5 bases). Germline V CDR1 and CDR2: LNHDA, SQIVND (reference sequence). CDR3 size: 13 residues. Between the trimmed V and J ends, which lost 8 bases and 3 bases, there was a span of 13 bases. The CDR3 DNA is TGTGCCAGTGGCAGGGATCTGGACACTGAAGCTTTCTTT. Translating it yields CASGRDLDTEAFF.